The T cell receptor (beta chain) described here comes from a study of shared clonotypes between healthy human individuals. In the naive CD8 group, cells lacked CD45RO and were positively selected for CCR7, so terminally differentiated effector memory CD45RA+ cells were left out. About this clone: Its antigen is undetermined.

The table came from immunoSEQ multiplex PCR; TCRdb's copy has only in-frame clones and leaves some out. The sample yields fewer than 1 million clones, about 97% seen once. V lost 3 bases and J lost 7; bases outside the gene matches: 7. The CDR3 is made up of 14 amino acids. CDR1 and CDR2 (germline): SQVTM, ANQGSEA. General study points: The study found about 5% of naive CD4 clonotypes shared across several donors.

Specimen: naive CD8+ T cells sorted from blood. J is TRBJ2-1 and V is TRBV29-1, with 9 bases aligning to TRBD2. This clonotype was obtained from a man aged 25-45 years in good health. The CDR3 DNA follows: TGCAGCGTTGATGGCGGGAGGGCCGGAAATGAGCAGTTCTTC. Amino acids: CSVDGGRAGNEQFF.